Included here is one TCR beta chain sequence, with context. Using immunoSEQ multiplex PCR, the repertoire was profiled, and TCRdb retains in-frame clones only, with some absent. This table holds 180,000 or so clones, 70% to 90% found once. The CDR3 spans 15 residues. The germline CDR1 and CDR2 sequences are SQVTM and ANQGSEA. The V and J ends lost 6 bases and 4 bases respectively, with 19 bases between them. This sample was taken from a study of blood T cell repertoires in COVID-19. Study in general: The samples span acute and convalescent COVID-19 from the United States, Italy and Spain. In each case, the material was cDNA or gDNA derived from T cells, B-cell-depleted T cells, or PBMCs.

The rearrangement uses TRBV29-1 and TRBJ1-5, with D possibly being TRBD1 (6 bases). This clonotype was obtained from a man in his 60s who had recovered from COVID-19. The specimen was peripheral blood. This CDR3 is CSVAVGAGGNQPQHF. The CDR3, as DNA: TGCAGCGTGGCCGTGGGGGCGGGGGGGAATCAGCCCCAGCATTTT. Supplemented by reference TRBV29-1 and TRBJ1-5, the full variable domain reads SAVISQKPSRDICQRGTSLTIQCQVDSQVTMMFWYRQQPGQSLTLIATANQGSEATYESGFVIDKFPISRPNLTFSTLTVSNMSPEDSSIYLCSVAVGAGGNQPQHFGDGTRLSIL.